This T cell receptor (beta chain) was recovered during a study of control samples from healthy donors and cancer patients. The method was immunoSEQ multiplex PCR; TCRdb's version includes in-frame clones alone and lacks a portion of them. The data show under 110,000 clones, approximately 90% seen once. V was pared by 3 bases and J by 7 bases, with 13 bases between. CDR3 length: 13 amino acids. In germline, CDR1 is LGHDT, CDR2 YNNKEL (reference sequence). The receptor comes from a man under 40 in good health. V usage is TRBV3-1 (or the pseudogene TRBV3-2) and J usage is TRBJ2-7; TRBD2 might be the D (5 bases). What was sequenced was blood. In DNA form, the CDR3 reads TGTGCCAGCAGCCAGGCCGGGCCGGGAGAGCAGTACTTC. Encoded protein: CASSQAGPGEQYF.